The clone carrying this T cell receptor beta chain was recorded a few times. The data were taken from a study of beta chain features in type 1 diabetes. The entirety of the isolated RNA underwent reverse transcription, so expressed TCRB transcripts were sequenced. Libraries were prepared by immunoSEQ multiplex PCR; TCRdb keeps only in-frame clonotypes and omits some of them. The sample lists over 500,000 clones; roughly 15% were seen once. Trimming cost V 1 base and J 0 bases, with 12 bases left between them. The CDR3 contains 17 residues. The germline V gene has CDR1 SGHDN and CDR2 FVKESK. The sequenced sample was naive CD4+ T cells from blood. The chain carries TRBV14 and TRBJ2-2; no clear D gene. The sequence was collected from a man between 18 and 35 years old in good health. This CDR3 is CASSQVRAPSNTGELFF. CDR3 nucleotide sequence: TGTGCCAGCAGCCAAGTCCGGGCGCCTTCGAACACCGGGGAGCTGTTTTTT. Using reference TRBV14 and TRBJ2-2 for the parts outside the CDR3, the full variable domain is EAGVTQFPSHSVIEKGQTVTLRCDPISGHDNLYWYRRVMGKEIKFLLHFVKESKQDESGMPNNRFLAERTGGTYSTLKVQPAELEDSGVYFCASSQVRAPSNTGELFFGEGSRLTVL.